A selection of T cell receptor beta chains follows, all from one sample in a study of beta chain features in type 1 diabetes. The data were produced by immunoSEQ multiplex PCR, yet TCRdb's version contains in-frame clones alone and is incomplete. The table has about 260,000 clones, roughly 21% seen once. The sample taken for sequencing was naive CD4+ T cells from blood. The receptors were gathered from a woman between 40 and 50 years old with type 1 diabetes. The CDR3 runs from the conserved cysteine through the conserved F or W. The D gene is left open where the match is weak. The size field is filled for only some rows; it gives once, few, many or a size class.

V	J	size	D	CDR3	DNA
TRBV5-1	TRBJ2-5	NA	NA	CASTPGETQYF	TGCGCCAGCACGCCGGGGGAGACCCAGTACTTC
TRBV4-2	TRBJ2-7	few	TRBD1	CASSQLQGPEQYF	TGTGCCAGCAGCCAACTACAGGGGCCCGAGCAGTACTTC
TRBV4-2	TRBJ2-1	few	TRBD2	CASSQEIRTSVDNEQFF	TGTGCCAGCAGCCAAGAGATACGGACTAGCGTAGACAATGAGCAGTTCTTC
TRBV9	TRBJ2-5	few	NA	CASSVAQVAAQETQYF	TGTGCCAGCAGCGTAGCACAAGTGGCCGCACAAGAGACCCAGTACTTC
TRBV9	TRBJ2-2	few	TRBD1	CASRRDSTGELFF	TGTGCCAGCAGAAGGGACAGCACCGGGGAGCTGTTTTTT
TRBV4-1	TRBJ2-5	NA	TRBD2	CASSQGSSGGQETQYF	TGCGCCAGCAGCCAAGGGTCTAGCGGGGGCCAAGAGACCCAGTACTTC
TRBV2	TRBJ1-1	few	NA	CATGGPAEAFF	TGTGCGACCGGGGGGCCAGCTGAAGCTTTCTTT
TRBV9	TRBJ1-3	few	NA	CASSVGRGMNSGNTIYF	TGTGCCAGCAGCGTGGGCCGCGGGATGAACTCTGGAAACACCATATATTTT
TRBV4-1	TRBJ2-4	few	NA	CASSQDRVDKNIQYF	TGCGCCAGCAGCCAAGACAGGGTCGACAAAAACATTCAGTACTTC
TRBV18	TRBJ2-4	NA	NA	CASSPPGSNPSIQYF	TGTGCCAGCTCACCACCGGGCTCGAATCCCAGCATTCAGTACTTC
TRBV7-3	TRBJ1-1	NA	TRBD1	CASSLGQGLAFF	TGTGCCAGCAGCCTGGGACAGGGGCTGGCTTTCTTT
TRBV5-1	TRBJ2-2	NA	NA	CASSHGLSTGELFF	TGCGCCAGCAGCCACGGACTGTCGACCGGGGAGCTGTTTTTT
TRBV18	TRBJ2-1	NA	NA	CASSTMSDSNSNEQFF	TGTGCCAGCTCAACTATGTCAGACTCAAATTCGAATGAGCAGTTCTTC